One T cell receptor (beta chain) is described in this entry. Its antigen remains unidentified. The repertoire was sequenced with immunoSEQ multiplex PCR; TCRdb's copy has only in-frame clones and lacks some. This sample has 110,000 to 150,000 clones; over 85% occur once, and the top ten carry 1.5% to 2%. The data are from a study of T cell responses to AZD1222 COVID-19 vaccine. Trimming cost V 5 bases and J 3 bases; bases outside gene matches: 9. The CDR3 is 15 residues long. Germline CDR1 and CDR2: MNHEY and SMNVEV (reference sequence). Study findings and constraints: Seropositive status at baseline applied to only 6 or 7 AZD1222 recipients.

This clonotype was obtained from an adult in good health. The chain carries TRBV27 and TRBJ1-2, with TRBD1 identical over 7 bases. Material: peripheral blood, obtained on day 0 of AZD1222 vaccination. CDR3 loop: CASSAGQRGYYGYTF. The DNA of the CDR3 is TGTGCCAGCAGTGCGGGACAGCGGGGGTACTATGGCTACACCTTC.